The 20 T cell receptor beta chains listed next were all sequenced from one sample in a study of cytomegalovirus exposure and HLA in healthy donors. With 60 Vbeta and 13 Jbeta primers, the PCR was carried out. Produced via immunoSEQ multiplex PCR; TCRdb's table is partial and in-frame only. The profile shows about 90,000 clones, less than 80% of them singletons. Input material: PBMCs. These receptors were collected from a man between 25 and 39 years old in good health and CMV-seropositive.

The rearrangement uses TRBV29-1 and TRBJ2-3; 8 bases agree with TRBD2. V was pared by 6 bases and J by 3 bases, with 8 bases of the junction left unmatched. Germline-derived CDR1 and CDR2 are SQVTM and ANQGSEA. This CDR3 has 14 residues. For the CDR3, the DNA is TGCAGCGTGGCGGCGGGGGGTTGGACAGATACGCAGTATTTT. It specifies CSVAAGGWTDTQYF.

This sequence joins TRBV25-1 and TRBJ1-5, with 7 positions matching TRBD1. There are 15 residues in the CDR3. V shed 1 base and J 7 bases; nucleotides not matched to a gene: 7. The germline gives CDR1 MGHDK, CDR2 SYGVNS. For the CDR3, the DNA is TGTGCCAGCAGTGAATCAGAGGGGGCATGGCAGCCCCAGCATTTT. This sequence encodes CASSESEGAWQPQHF.

This clone appeared a single time. V gene TRBV2 combines with J gene TRBJ2-5, with 7 nucleotides matching TRBD1. The ends lost 4 bases at V and 1 base at J; junction bases unmatched: 3. The CDR3 covers 14 residues. Germline V gene lookup returns CDR1 SNHLY and CDR2 FYNNEI. The CDR3 sequence is CASSADRTQETQYF. CDR3 in DNA: TGTGCCAGCAGTGCGGACAGGACCCAAGAGACCCAGTACTTC.

The chain has TRBV6-1 and TRBJ2-1, with D unresolved. Germline V lookup: CDR1 MNHNS, CDR2 SASEGT. V was shortened by 1 base and J by 9 bases, with 13 bases between the two germline ends. The CDR3 is 14 residues long. CDR3: CASSEGPSHSEQFF. For the CDR3, the DNA is TGTGCCAGCAGTGAAGGCCCTTCCCATAGTGAGCAGTTCTTC.

V gene TRBV28 combines with J gene TRBJ2-2; no firm D call. The CDR3 contains 14 residues. From germline, CDR1 is MDHEN and CDR2 SYDVKM. V lost 6 bases and J lost 6, with 14 bases in between. CDR3 residues: CASSPHSVAGELFF. In DNA form, the CDR3 reads TGTGCCAGCAGCCCCCATTCGGTGGCCGGGGAGCTGTTTTTT. Full variable domain (rest looked up from reference TRBV28 and TRBJ2-2): DVKVTQSSRYLVKRTGEKVFLECVQDMDHENMFWYRQDPGLGLRLIYFSYDVKMKEKGDIPEGYSVSREKKERFSLILESASTNQTSMYLCASSPHSVAGELFFGEGSRLTVL.

The DNA of the CDR3 is TGTGCCAGCAGCGTAAGTCCAGGGCCCATATATTTT. Protein: CASSVSPGPIYF. This sequence joins TRBV9 and TRBJ1-3, with TRBD1 as a possible D gene (5 bases). Germline assignment: CDR1 SGDLS and CDR2 YYNGEE. V lost 1 base and J 11 bases, leaving 10 bases between the germline ends. CDR3 length equals 12 residues. The full variable domain, its missing parts supplied by reference TRBV9 and TRBJ1-3, is DSGVTQTPKHLITATGQRVTLRCSPRSGDLSVYWYQQSLDQGLQFLIQYYNGEERAKGNILERFSAQQFPDLHSELNLSSLELGDSALYFCASSVSPGPIYFGEGSWLTVV.

The CDR3 loop is CASSQGRTGQQPQHF. The CDR3 DNA reads as TGCGCCAGCAGCCAAGGGAGGACAGGGCAACAGCCCCAGCATTTT. This rearrangement joins TRBV4-3 to TRBJ1-5, with 8 bases lining up with TRBD1. Trimming removed 1 base from V and 7 bases from J; junction bases left unmatched: 6. This CDR3 is built from 15 residues. CDR1 is LGHNA and CDR2 is YSLEER in the germline V gene.

The genes are TRBV28 and TRBJ1-3; no clear D gene. Germline V gives CDR1 MDHEN, CDR2 SYDVKM. The CDR3 loop spans 15 amino acids. Trimming took off 2 bases at V and 4 bases at J, with 12 bases between the two ends. In DNA form, the CDR3 reads TGTGCCAGCAGTTTAAAGAGGGTTTCAGGAAACACCATATATTTT. Encoded protein: CASSLKRVSGNTIYF.

The genes are TRBV29-1 and TRBJ1-2, with TRBD1 matching over 7 bases. The CDR3 spans 15 residues. In germline, CDR1 is SQVTM, CDR2 ANQGSEA. V lost 6 bases, J lost 4 bases, and 14 bases stayed unmatched. DNA of the CDR3: TGCAGCGTGATAACTACAGGGGCACGCGGCTATGGCTACACCTTC. Protein: CSVITTGARGYGYTF.

This clone was detected only a few times. The rearrangement uses TRBV19 and TRBJ2-7; a weak D match, TRBD1 (6 bases). Between the trimmed V and J ends, which lost 5 bases and 1 base, there was a span of 18 bases. The length of the CDR3 is 16 residues. Germline lookup yields CDR1 LNHDA and CDR2 SQIVND (reference sequence). The CDR3 nucleotides read TGTGCCAGTAGTTCAATCCCCGGACAGCAATCCTACGAGCAGTACTTC. It yields the protein CASSSIPGQQSYEQYF.

The chain is built from TRBV15 and TRBJ1-4; TRBD1 is a possible D gene (6 bases). The CDR3 spans 14 residues. V dropped 5 bases and J dropped 13 bases, with 20 bases sitting between them. Germline V gives CDR1 LNHNV, CDR2 YYDKDF (reference sequence). The chain's CDR3 is CATSPRAERGALFF. The CDR3 region has the DNA TGTGCCACCAGCCCGAGGGCTGAGCGGGGGGCACTGTTTTTT.

The V gene is TRBV28, the J gene TRBJ2-2; 7 bases line up with TRBD2. The CDR3 has 16 residues. Unmatched junction bases numbered 13, after V lost 5 bases and J lost 7 bases. Germline CDR1 reads MDHEN; CDR2 reads SYDVKM. The CDR3 protein is CASSTPWREYGGELFF. The CDR3 DNA follows: TGTGCCAGCAGTACCCCCTGGCGGGAGTACGGCGGGGAGCTGTTTTTT.

The chain combines TRBV19 with TRBJ2-7; TRBD1 matches 8 bases. This CDR3 has 13 amino acids. Trimming took 6 bases from V and 3 from J; bases not matched to a gene: 4. CDR1 and CDR2 from the germline V gene are LNHDA and SQIVND (reference sequence). The CDR3 sequence: CASSPGGGYEQYF. For the CDR3, the DNA is TGTGCCAGTAGCCCAGGGGGCGGCTACGAGCAGTACTTC.

The chain joins TRBV27 to TRBJ1-5; 10 nucleotides align to TRBD1. Germline V lookup: CDR1 MNHEY, CDR2 SMNVEV (reference sequence). V lost 5 bases to trimming and J lost 1 base; unmatched junction nucleotides: 14. There are 19 residues in the CDR3. This CDR3 reads CASSPGTGVRVRSNQPQHF. The CDR3 region has the DNA TGTGCCAGCAGTCCGGGGACAGGGGTAAGGGTAAGGAGCAATCAGCCCCAGCATTTT.

The sample holds a few counts of this clone. This chain links TRBV4-2 with TRBJ1-4; no definite D call. The V end lost 0 bases, the J end lost 10 bases, and 9 bases lay between the germline ends. CDR3 size: 13 residues. Per germline, CDR1 LGHNA and CDR2 YNFKEQ. CDR3 bases: TGTGCCAGCAGCCAAGATCTTGAGGGAAAACTGTTTTTT. The encoded protein is CASSQDLEGKLFF.

The rearrangement links TRBV27 to TRBJ2-7, with 8 bases fitting TRBD2. Germline V gene data show CDR1 as MNHEY and CDR2 as SMNVEV (reference sequence). The V and J ends lost 2 bases and 6 bases, in that order; junction bases with no gene match: 9. There are 15 residues in the CDR3. CDR3 loop: CASSLGRFRGGEQYF. CDR3 DNA sequence: TGTGCCAGCAGTTTAGGTCGTTTTCGGGGGGGCGAGCAGTACTTC.

The V call is TRBV5-6, the J call TRBJ1-2; 7 nucleotides line up with TRBD1. In germline, CDR1 is SGHDT, CDR2 YYEEEE. CDR3 length: 16 amino acids. Unmatched junction bases numbered 9, after V lost 0 bases and J lost 4 bases. CDR3 residues: CASSLGTGQQSYGYTF. The CDR3 bases are TGTGCCAGCAGCTTGGGTACGGGACAGCAGTCCTATGGCTACACCTTC.

The chain recombines TRBV6-6 with TRBJ1-3; no definite D call. Trimming took 7 bases from V and 3 from J, leaving 13 bases between them. The CDR3 runs 14 residues. Germline assignment: CDR1 MNHNY and CDR2 SVGAGI (reference sequence). CDR3 sequence reads: CASNKAGSGNTIYF. The CDR3 bases are TGTGCCAGCAACAAGGCAGGTAGTGGAAACACCATATATTTT.

The V call is TRBV4-3, the J call TRBJ2-7, with 7 bases matching TRBD2. This CDR3 comprises 14 residues. V shed 4 bases, J shed 0 bases, and the junction held 3 bases outside the gene matches. Germline V gene lookup returns CDR1 LGHNA and CDR2 YSLEER. The CDR3 loop reads CASSPGLTSYEQYF. The CDR3 nucleotides read TGCGCCAGCAGCCCGGGACTAACCTCCTACGAGCAGTACTTC.

The rearrangement uses TRBV6-5 and TRBJ1-2; tentative D call: TRBD1 (5 bases). Trimming shortened V by 0 bases and J by 7 bases, and 12 bases separated the two germline ends. The length of the CDR3 is 14 residues. The germline gives CDR1 MNHEY, CDR2 SVGAGI. The CDR3 DNA reads TGTGCCAGCAGTTACTCGATGGGGCTCGGTGGCTACACCTTC. This sequence encodes CASSYSMGLGGYTF.